This T cell receptor beta chain was profiled in a study of blood T cell repertoires in COVID-19. CDR1 is SGHRS, CDR2 YFSETQ, per germline. Trimming at V came to 2 bases and at J to 6 bases, leaving 7 bases not matched to a gene. The CDR3 loop spans 14 amino acids. The data were produced by immunoSEQ multiplex PCR, yet TCRdb's version contains in-frame clones alone and is incomplete. The top ten hold around 10% of the sample, which has about 98,000 clones, over 75% seen once. The receptor was isolated from a woman aged 80 or older with acute or convalescent COVID-19. Material: peripheral blood. This chain uses TRBV5-1 with TRBJ1-2; 7 bases line up with TRBD1. The CDR3 reads CASSLLQGLDGYTF. The CDR3, as DNA: TGCGCCAGCAGCTTACTACAGGGGCTAGATGGCTACACCTTC.